The 17 T cell receptor beta chains reported below all come from one sample, sequenced in a study of shared clonotypes between healthy human individuals. Sequenced by immunoSEQ multiplex PCR; TCRdb stores in-frame clones only, minus some. The sample carries roughly 110,000 clones, 68% recorded once. Sequencing was done on a sample of memory CD8+ T cells sorted from blood. The subset here: CD45RO+ cells pooled with CCR7-negative TemRA cells. Source of these receptors: a woman in her 30s in good health.

V usage is TRBV2 and J usage is TRBJ2-3; 14 bases fit TRBD2. From germline, CDR1 is SNHLY and CDR2 FYNNEI. The junction had 6 bases not matched to a gene; V was cut back by 5 bases and J by 5 bases. CDR3 length equals 16 residues. CDR3 coding DNA: TGTGCCAGCAGTCGGGGACTAGCGGGAGTTAAAGATACGCAGTATTTT. It is translated as CASSRGLAGVKDTQYF.

This chain connects TRBV4-2 to TRBJ2-3; 9 bases fit TRBD2. Unmatched junction bases numbered 20, after V lost 1 base and J lost 6 bases. The CDR3 has 20 amino acids. CDR1 is LGHNA and CDR2 is YNFKEQ in the germline V gene. In nucleotides, the CDR3 is TGTGCCAGCAGCCAAGGCATCCCCGTGGTCGAGCGGGAGGAAGGGGATACGCAGTATTTT. Protein sequence: CASSQGIPVVEREEGDTQYF.

The V gene is TRBV27, the J gene TRBJ2-3; tentatively, D is TRBD1 (7 bases). With 5 bases removed from V and 3 bases from J, the gap between germline ends came to 18 bases. Per germline, CDR1 MNHEY and CDR2 SMNVEV (reference sequence). The CDR3 is made up of 16 amino acids. The CDR3 DNA reads TGTGCCAGCAGTAGCCCAGGGGGGTTGAGGACAGATACGCAGTATTTT. Its translation is CASSSPGGLRTDTQYF.

CDR3 in DNA: TGTGCCAGCAGTTACTCGATCAACGGCCTCTCCTACGAGCAGTACTTC. Amino acids: CASSYSINGLSYEQYF. The J gene is TRBJ2-7, the V gene TRBV6-5, with D unclear. The germline gives CDR1 MNHEY, CDR2 SVGAGI. The length of the CDR3 is 16 residues. V gave up 0 bases and J gave up 0 bases, with 12 bases separating them.

This clone was found a few times. The CDR3 DNA reads as TGTGCCAGCAGCCCCGCGTGGAGCGGGGCGAACACCGGGGAGCTGTTTTTT. This encodes CASSPAWSGANTGELFF. The rearrangement joins TRBV7-9 to TRBJ2-2; 7 nucleotides align to TRBD2. Germline assignment: CDR1 SEHNR and CDR2 FQNEAQ (reference sequence). V lost 5 bases, J lost 0 bases, and 9 bases stayed unmatched. The CDR3 is 17 amino acids.

The chain combines TRBV5-8 with TRBJ1-2, with D possibly being TRBD1 (5 bases). The germline V gene encodes CDR1 SGHTS and CDR2 YDEGEE. V was clipped by 5 bases and J by 5 bases, with 10 bases between them. The CDR3 loop spans 12 amino acids. CDR3: CASSSGTYGYTF. Here the CDR3 DNA reads TGTGCCAGCAGTTCGGGGACTTATGGCTACACCTTC.

V is TRBV14 and J is TRBJ1-5; D gene unclear. The CDR3 loop spans 12 amino acids. V lost 0 bases and J 13 bases, leaving 10 bases between the germline ends. Germline V CDR1 and CDR2: SGHDN, FVKESK. The DNA of the CDR3 is TGTGCCAGCAGCCAAGATGCGGTGAGGCAGCATTTT. Translation: CASSQDAVRQHF.

The V call is TRBV29-1, the J call TRBJ2-7; D is unresolved. CDR1 and CDR2 from the germline V gene are SQVTM and ANQGSEA. The CDR3 has 14 residues. Between the trimmed V and J ends, which lost 4 bases and 0 bases, there was a span of 13 bases. The CDR3 reads CSVVVPPSSYEQYF. The CDR3 region has the DNA TGCAGCGTTGTTGTACCGCCGAGCTCCTACGAGCAGTACTTC.

About this clone: The junction departs from germline at one end; a sequencing error may be responsible. The chain carries TRBV5-1 and TRBJ1-3; D may be TRBD1 (6 bases). Germline CDR1 is SGHRS and CDR2 is YFSETQ. The CDR3 is made up of 14 amino acids. CDR3 protein: CASSQGGSGNTIYF. The CDR3, as DNA: TGCGCCAGCAGCCAAGGGGGTTCTGGGAACACCATATATTTT. The variable domain in full, with the rest retrieved from reference TRBV5-1 and TRBJ1-3, is KAGVTQTPRYLIKTRGQQVTLSCSPISGHRSVSWYQQTPGQGLQFLFEYFSETQRNKGNFPGRFSGRQFSNSRSEMNVSTLELGDSALYLCASSQGGSGNTIYFGEGSWLTVV.

This clone was observed once. The rearrangement joins TRBV7-9 to TRBJ1-1; D is possibly TRBD1 (5 bases). CDR1 is SEHNR and CDR2 is FQNEAQ in the germline V gene (reference sequence). The CDR3 totals 15 residues. V lost 5 bases to trimming and J lost 2 bases, with 15 bases between them. The CDR3 DNA follows: TGTGCCAGCAGCGGGCGCAGGGCTGTTAACACTGAAGCTTTCTTT. Amino acid sequence: CASSGRRAVNTEAFF.

This sequence joins TRBV6-4 and TRBJ2-3, with TRBD2 matching over 11 bases. Losses at the gene ends were 3 bases for V and 1 base for J; bases not matched to a gene: 6. The germline gives CDR1 MRHNA, CDR2 SNTAGT. The CDR3 is 17 amino acids. The DNA for the CDR3 is TGTGCCAGCAGTGAGGTAGCGGGAGGGCCGGGCACAGATACGCAGTATTTT. This gives the protein CASSEVAGGPGTDTQYF.

This clone was seen a single time. The genes are TRBV5-1 and TRBJ2-7; 16 nucleotides match TRBD2. This CDR3 is 17 amino acids long. In germline, CDR1 is SGHRS, CDR2 YFSETQ. V lost 4 bases and J lost 4; bases outside the gene matches: 8. In DNA, the CDR3 is TGCGCCAGCAGCCCGGGACTAGCGGGAGGGCCGGGGTACGAGCAGTACTTC. Translated, it gives CASSPGLAGGPGYEQYF.

This chain links TRBV29-1 with TRBJ2-3; 7 positions agree with TRBD2. The V and J ends lost 4 bases and 0 bases, in that order; junction bases with no gene match: 10. Germline V gives CDR1 SQVTM, CDR2 ANQGSEA. This CDR3 contains 16 residues. CDR3 residues: CSVVQRGRFSTDTQYF. CDR3 DNA: TGCAGCGTTGTCCAGCGGGGCCGATTTAGCACAGATACGCAGTATTTT.

V and J are TRBV4-2 and TRBJ2-2; 8 nucleotides match TRBD2. This CDR3 is built from 19 residues. V gave up 4 bases and J gave up 2 bases; unmatched junction bases: 15. Germline V CDR1 and CDR2: LGHNA, YNFKEQ. CDR3 protein: CASSPHIIGTSGNTGELFF. CDR3 DNA: TGTGCCAGCAGCCCGCATATCATAGGTACTAGCGGAAACACCGGGGAGCTGTTTTTT.

This chain connects TRBV4-1 to TRBJ1-1; possible D gene TRBD1, 5 bases. This CDR3 has 14 residues. The germline V gene encodes CDR1 MGHRA and CDR2 YSYEKL. The ends were cut back, 3 bases at V and 0 bases at J, with 8 bases in the middle. This CDR3 reads CASSQDNLNTEAFF. CDR3 nucleotides: TGCGCCAGCAGCCAGGACAATTTGAACACTGAAGCTTTCTTT.

The gene calls are TRBV7-6 and TRBJ2-3; D may be TRBD1 (5 bases). This CDR3 is built from 16 residues. With 7 bases removed from V and 1 base from J, the gap between germline ends came to 18 bases. Per germline, CDR1 SGHVS and CDR2 FNYEAQ. CDR3 coding DNA: TGTGCCAGCACCCCCTCCACAGGCTACGGCACAGATACGCAGTATTTT. Translation: CASTPSTGYGTDTQYF.

CDR3 coding DNA: TGCGCCAGCAGCCATCGACAGGGGGCGTCCACTGAAGCTTTCTTT. Translation: CASSHRQGASTEAFF. The chain uses TRBV4-1 and TRBJ1-1, with 10 positions matching TRBD1. The CDR3 sequence is 15 residues long. Trimming took 3 bases from V and 4 from J; bases not matched to a gene: 5. Germline loops: CDR1 MGHRA, CDR2 YSYEKL.